This note documents a single TCR beta chain sequence. This clonotype was picked up a small number of times. This clone's antigen is unknown. Within one base of it there is no much larger clone, and no base qualities were kept. Total RNA was extracted from the cultured T cells using TRIzol reagent. 5' rapid amplification of cDNA ends (5'RACE) was the method used to amplify TCRbeta libraries from the RNA. Library concentration and integrity were checked with Qubit, an Agilent instrument, and quantitative PCR before sequencing. Sequencing of qualified libraries was performed on Illumina HiSeq or MiSeq by a commercial service provider. As for the original processing: MiXCR version 1.8.2 was used to identify TCR sequences in each sample. To qualify, a clone needed a CDR3 longer than four amino acids, an in-frame nucleotide length, and no stop codon. A read counted as effective if the read contained the complete CDR3 structure. RT-PCR with 24 Vbeta primers, GeneScan spectratyping, and Sanger sequencing were used to validate the expanded clones. TCRdb's own reprocessing of the public reads used fastp at Q25 and MiXCR and kept productive beta chains. Each entry merges the rows of one CDR3 protein and shows their most common DNA and genes. The V and J calls were determined by TCRdb, not by the authors. For this sample there are around 9,400 distinct CDR3 sequences; approximately 40% appear just once. The ten top clones hold 55% to 60% of the sample.

This specimen belongs to a study of T cell repertoires and leukemia-associated antigens (dated by TCRdb to the late 2010s). Study-wide context: About 15 million effective reads were obtained overall, with each sample giving about 5.1 to 7 million read pairs and 3.3 to 5.0 million effective reads. The study aimed to identify which antigen a TCR Vbeta21 clone previously found in CML patients recognizes, using in vitro peptide stimulation of healthy T cells. What the study reported, not specific to this receptor: Direct testing of the expanded clones' antigen specificity and function was not done, and further investigation was required. The four groups showed no significant differences in numbers of Vbeta genes (roughly 60), Jbeta genes (approximately 15), VDJ rearrangements, or unique CDR3s.

For this chain, trimming is 1 base at the V end and 5 bases at the J end, and the number of junction bases without a gene match is 3. The CDR3 has 15 amino acids, counting the end cysteine and phenylalanine. Solely the CDR3 DNA is kept, with 45 bases framed from the first base. As encoded in the germline V gene, CDR1 is SGHAT while CDR2 is FQNNGV. CD3+ T cells were initially rested overnight at about 2.5 million cells/mL in RPMI 1640 lacking fetal bovine serum. Following the manufacturer's instructions, MACS immunomagnetic beads were used to pull CD3+ T cells out of the PBMCs. The chain joins TRBV11-2 to TRBJ2-5; TRBD2 fits 11 bases in the junction. The sequenced sample consisted of CD3+ T cells sorted from blood and cultured. The source of this sequence is a female donor in good health. CDR3 region: CASSLVLAGVETQYF. Read as DNA, the sequence is TGTGCCAGCAGCTTAGTACTAGCGGGAGTGGAGACCCAGTACTTC.